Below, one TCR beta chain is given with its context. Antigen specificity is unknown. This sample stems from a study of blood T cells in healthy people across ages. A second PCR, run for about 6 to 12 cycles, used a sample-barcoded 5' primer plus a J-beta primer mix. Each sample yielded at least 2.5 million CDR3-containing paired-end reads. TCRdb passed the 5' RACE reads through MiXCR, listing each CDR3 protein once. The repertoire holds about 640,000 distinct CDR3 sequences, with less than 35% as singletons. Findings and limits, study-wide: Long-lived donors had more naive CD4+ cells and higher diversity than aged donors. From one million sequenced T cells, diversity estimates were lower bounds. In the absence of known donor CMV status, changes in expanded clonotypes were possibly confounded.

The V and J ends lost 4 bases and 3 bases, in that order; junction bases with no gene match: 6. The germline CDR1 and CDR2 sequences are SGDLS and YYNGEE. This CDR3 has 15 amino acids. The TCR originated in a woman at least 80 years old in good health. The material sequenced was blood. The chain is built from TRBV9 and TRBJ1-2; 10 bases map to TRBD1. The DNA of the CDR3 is TGTGCCAGCAGCCCACGGGACAGGGGCGACTATGGCTACACCTTC. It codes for CASSPRDRGDYGYTF. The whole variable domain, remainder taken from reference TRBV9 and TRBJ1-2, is DSGVTQTPKHLITATGQRVTLRCSPRSGDLSVYWYQQSLDQGLQFLIQYYNGEERAKGNILERFSAQQFPDLHSELNLSSLELGDSALYFCASSPRDRGDYGYTFGSGTRLTVV.